This is a list of T cell receptor beta chains from one sample in a study of OX40 agonist ivuxolimab in advanced cancers. Some clones are missing from TCRdb's copy, which holds only in-frame ones; the method was immunoSEQ multiplex PCR. The data hold more than 55,000 clones, with nearly 90% observed a single time. The material sequenced was CD4+ or CD8+ T cells sorted from blood, taken in a trial of the OX40 agonist ivuxolimab. All receptors come from an adult with an advanced solid tumor such as melanoma, head and neck, liver or kidney cancer. Each CDR3 is given with its conserved first and last residue. D genes are given only for firm matches. Some rows mark clone size as missing; the rest say once, few, many or name a class of expanded clone.

V gene	D gene	J gene	clone size	CDR3 DNA	CDR3 protein
TRBV4-1	-	TRBJ2-2	-	TGCGCCAGTGCAACAGCAGGGGAGCTGTTTTTT	CASATAGELFF
TRBV10-3	TRBD1	TRBJ1-1	once	TGTGCCATCAGGCTAAGAACGGGACAGGGGGCGATTAAAGGCAAGGGCACTGAAGCTTTCTTT	CAIRLRTGQGAIKGKGTEAFF
TRBV10-2	-	TRBJ1-3	-	TGCGCCAGCAGTGAGTCGCGTTGGGGTCGAGGCTCTGGAAACACCATATATTTT	CASSESRWGRGSGNTIYF
TRBV7-3	TRBD1	TRBJ2-1	-	TGTGCCAGCAGCTTAAGTCCAGGGGGAAATGAGCAGTTCTTC	CASSLSPGGNEQFF
TRBV28	-	TRBJ1-1	-	TGTGCCAGCAGTTCCTACGGACGGAGCGGAGTTGGCACTGAAGCTTTCTTT	CASSSYGRSGVGTEAFF
TRBV7-8	-	TRBJ2-7	-	TGTGCCAGCAGCTTAGCACCCTATCTGCAATACTACGAGCAGTACTTC	CASSLAPYLQYYEQYF
TRBV28	-	TRBJ1-2	once	TGTGCCAGCAGTCTCCCCGCCAACTATGGCTACACCTTC	CASSLPANYGYTF
TRBV11-2	TRBD1	TRBJ1-5	-	TGTGCCAGCAGCCCCGATACAGGGGTAGGGCAGCCCCAGCATTTT	CASSPDTGVGQPQHF
TRBV5-1	TRBD1	TRBJ1-1	-	TGCGCCAGCAGCCCTGAGACAGGGTGGGGCACTGAAGCTTTCTTT	CASSPETGWGTEAFF
TRBV5-8	-	TRBJ1-2	-	TGTGCCAGCAGCTTTCCAGCTGGAGGGGGCTACACCTTC	CASSFPAGGGYTF
TRBV11-3	TRBD2	TRBJ2-2	-	TGTGCCAGCAGTCCCAGACTAGCCCCTATGAACACCGGGGAGCTGTTTTTT	CASSPRLAPMNTGELFF
TRBV5-1	TRBD2	TRBJ2-1	-	TGCGCCAGCAGCTGGTACTCAGCGGGACTAGCGGGGGGGCCGTTCTGGAATGAGCAGTTCTTC	CASSWYSAGLAGGPFWNEQFF
TRBV21-1	-	TRBJ2-7	-	TGTGCCAGCAGCCCTCAAGGTCAGGGCTACGAGCAGTACTTC	CASSPQGQGYEQYF
TRBV9	-	TRBJ2-4	-	TGTGCCAGCAGCGTAGATGGAAGGGCTAGCGCCGTCGTGTACTTC	CASSVDGRASAVVYF
TRBV4-1	-	TRBJ2-7	-	TGCGCCAGCAGCCCCCGGGACGGCTACGAGCAGTACTTC	CASSPRDGYEQYF
TRBV6-6	-	TRBJ2-2	once	TGTGCCAGCAGTTACCCGAGGCAGTACACCGGGGAGCTGTTTTTT	CASSYPRQYTGELFF
TRBV28	-	TRBJ2-5	-	TGTGCCAGCAGTCCTCCTCCCAGTGAGACCCAGTACTTC	CASSPPPSETQYF
TRBV4-2	-	TRBJ2-1	-	TGTGCCAGCAGCCCAGGGGGGGCCGGACAGTTCTTC	CASSPGGAGQFF
TRBV28	-	TRBJ1-2	-	TGTGCCAGCAGTTATTTTGATGGCTACACCTTC	CASSYFDGYTF
TRBV19	-	TRBJ2-7	-	TGTGCCAGTAGTAGAGCCTGGGGTGGCCCCGGAGGAAACGAGCAGTACTTC	CASSRAWGGPGGNEQYF
TRBV6-5	-	TRBJ1-2	-	TGTGCCAGCTCCCGGGCCTCTAACTATGGCTACACCTTC	CASSRASNYGYTF
TRBV18	-	TRBJ1-1	once	TGTGCCAGCTCACCTGGCAGGGTCCCTTTAACTGAAGCTTTCTTT	CASSPGRVPLTEAFF
TRBV28	-	TRBJ1-3	-	TGTGCCAGCAGTTTCCTTGACAGGTCCCGCTCTGGAAACACCATATATTTT	CASSFLDRSRSGNTIYF
TRBV11-2	TRBD2	TRBJ2-7	-	TGTGCCAGCAGCCCTAGCGGGAGTTCCCCCTACGAGCAGTACTTC	CASSPSGSSPYEQYF
TRBV29-1	-	TRBJ1-1	-	TGCAGCGTCATCTGGACGGCAAACACTGAAGCTTTCTTT	CSVIWTANTEAFF